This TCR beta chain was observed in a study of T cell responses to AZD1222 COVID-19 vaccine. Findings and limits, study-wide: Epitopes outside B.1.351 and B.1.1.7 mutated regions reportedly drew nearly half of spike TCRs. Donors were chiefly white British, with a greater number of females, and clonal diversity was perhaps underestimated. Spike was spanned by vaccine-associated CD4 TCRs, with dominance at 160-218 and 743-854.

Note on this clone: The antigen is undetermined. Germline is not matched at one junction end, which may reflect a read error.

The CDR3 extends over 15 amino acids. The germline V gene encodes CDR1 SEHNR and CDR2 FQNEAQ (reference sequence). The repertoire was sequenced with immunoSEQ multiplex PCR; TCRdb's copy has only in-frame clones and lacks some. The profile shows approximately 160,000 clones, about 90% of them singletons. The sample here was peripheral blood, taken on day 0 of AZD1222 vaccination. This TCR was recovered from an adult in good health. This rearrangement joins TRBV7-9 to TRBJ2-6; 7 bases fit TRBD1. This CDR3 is CASRLGGAGANVLTF. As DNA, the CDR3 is TGTGCCAGCAGATTAGGGGGCGCTGGGGCCAACGTCCTGACTTTC. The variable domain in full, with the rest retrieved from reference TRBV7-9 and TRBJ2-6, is DTGVSQNPRHKITKRGQNVTFRCDPISEHNRLYWYRQTLGQGPEFLTYFQNEAQLEKSRLLSDRFSAERPKGSFSTLEIQRTEQGDSAMYLCASRLGGAGANVLTFGAGSRLTVL.